This is a list of T cell receptor beta chains from one sample in a study of cytomegalovirus exposure and HLA in healthy donors. The data were produced by immunoSEQ multiplex PCR, yet TCRdb's version contains in-frame clones alone and is incomplete. The data hold roughly 140,000 clones, with around 75% observed a single time. The sequencing sample was made of PBMCs. These receptors all stem from a woman in her forties in good health and CMV-seronegative. The CDR3 runs from the conserved cysteine through the conserved F or W. D genes are given only for firm matches. Size tells how often a clone was seen (once, few, many) or the class of an expanded clone, and some rows leave it out.

d_gene | abundance | j_gene | v_gene | CDR3nt | CDR3aa
. | once | TRBJ1-5 | TRBV19 | TGTGCCAGTAGCTATATGACAGGAGGACGCAATCAGCCCCAGCATTTT | CASSYMTGGRNQPQHF
. | . | TRBJ1-2 | TRBV28 | TGTGCCAGCAGAGGGTACGGGGGGCTTGATTTCTACACCTTC | CASRGYGGLDFYTF
. | few | TRBJ1-5 | TRBV6-5 | TGTGCCAGCAGTTACTCGAAACCGGGACTGAATCAGCCCCAGCATTTT | CASSYSKPGLNQPQHF
TRBD2 | . | TRBJ2-6 | TRBV6-4 | TGTGCCAGCACCTACTCGGGAGGGTCTGGGGCCAACGTCCTGACTTTC | CASTYSGGSGANVLTF
TRBD2 | . | TRBJ2-1 | TRBV7-2 | TGTGCCAGCAGCTTAGTGGCGTCTAGCGGGATCTACAATGAGCAGTTCTTC | CASSLVASSGIYNEQFF
TRBD1 | . | TRBJ1-2 | TRBV5-5 | TGTGCCAGCAGTTGGTGGGGACAGGGCGGAGATGGCTACACCTTC | CASSWWGQGGDGYTF
. | . | TRBJ2-3 | TRBV27 | TGTGCCAGCAGCCGAATAGCCAGTTCAGATACGCAGTATTTT | CASSRIASSDTQYF
. | . | TRBJ1-4 | TRBV27 | TGTGCCAGCAGTCACCAAAGGCCAATAAGGGGGGAGGGCAATGAAAAACTGTTTTTT | CASSHQRPIRGEGNEKLFF
TRBD1 | . | TRBJ1-4 | TRBV5-1 | TGCGCCAGCAGCGGAGGTACAGGGGGAGAAAGCACAAGAGAAAAACTGTTTTTT | CASSGGTGGESTREKLFF
. | . | TRBJ1-1 | TRBV6-6 | TGTGCCAGCAGTTACTCGACCAGGGAAGCTTTCTTT | CASSYSTREAFF
. | . | TRBJ2-7 | TRBV4-1 | TGCGCCAGCAGCCAAAAACAGGGTGGGTCCTACGAGCAGTACTTC | CASSQKQGGSYEQYF
. | once | TRBJ1-5 | TRBV27 | TGCGCCAGCAGTCTCAGTTGGGCCCTCAGGGCCGATGGAAGCAATCAGCCCCAGCATTTT | CASSLSWALRADGSNQPQHF
. | . | TRBJ1-1 | TRBV6-1 | TGTGCCAGCAGTGGGGGGGTTGGAGGGGCTGAAGCTTTCTTT | CASSGGVGGAEAFF
TRBD1 | . | TRBJ1-1 | TRBV5-1 | TGCGCCAGCAGATCGGAACAGGGGTGGGGGAACACTGAAGCTTTCTTT | CASRSEQGWGNTEAFF
TRBD1 | . | TRBJ1-2 | TRBV14 | TGTGCCAGCAGCCCTTACAGGGGGCATGGCTACACCTTC | CASSPYRGHGYTF
. | . | TRBJ2-7 | TRBV6-1 | TGTGCCAGCAGTGAAGGGGCTAGCGCAACCTACGAGCAGTACTTC | CASSEGASATYEQYF
TRBD1 | . | TRBJ2-7 | TRBV28 | TGTGCCAGCAGTTCGGGACAGGGGATCATCGAGCAGTACTTC | CASSSGQGIIEQYF
. | few | TRBJ2-7 | TRBV7-9 | TGTGCCAGCAGCTGGGGACTGGGTCCTTATGGGGAGCAGTACTTC | CASSWGLGPYGEQYF
. | . | TRBJ1-4 | TRBV6-1 | TGTGCCAGCAGTCCGGGGACGGGGGATGAAAAACTGTTTTTT | CASSPGTGDEKLFF
. | . | TRBJ2-1 | TRBV10-1 | TGCGCCAGCAGTGATCCAGAATCCTATGAGCAGTTCTTC | CASSDPESYEQFF
. | few | TRBJ1-2 | TRBV28 | TGTGCCAGCAGTTTCAGGTCCGGCTATGGCTACACCTTC | CASSFRSGYGYTF
TRBD2 | . | TRBJ2-1 | TRBV29-1 | TGCAGCGTTCAGGGAGCGGGGCTTGGAAATGAGCAGTTCTTC | CSVQGAGLGNEQFF
. | . | TRBJ2-2 | TRBV5-8 | TGTGCCAGCAGCTTGGGACAGAACACCGGGGAGCTGTTTTTT | CASSLGQNTGELFF
TRBD1 | . | TRBJ1-2 | TRBV5-1 | TGCGCCAGCAGCTTAGTGTCAGGGGGCGACTATGGCTACACCTTC | CASSLVSGGDYGYTF
TRBD1 | . | TRBJ2-5 | TRBV7-9 | TGTGCCAGCAGCTTGGACAGGGTTGGGGAGACCCAGTACTTC | CASSLDRVGETQYF
TRBD1 | few | TRBJ1-1 | TRBV6-4 | TGTGCCAGCAGTGCAACGGGACAGTACACTGAAGCTTTCTTT | CASSATGQYTEAFF
. | . | TRBJ1-1 | TRBV7-9 | TGTTCCAGCAGCTTAGCGTGGGGGGGCTCCGACACTGAAGCTTTCTTT | CSSSLAWGGSDTEAFF
TRBD2 | . | TRBJ2-4 | TRBV5-4 | TGTGCCAGCAGCCCGGGGCTAGCGGGGGGGTCTAAAAACATTCAGTACTTC | CASSPGLAGGSKNIQYF
TRBD2 | . | TRBJ2-1 | TRBV6-4 | TGTGCCAGCAGCACGACTAGCGGGACCTACAATGAGCAGTTCTTC | CASSTTSGTYNEQFF
. | . | TRBJ2-3 | TRBV11-2 | TGTGCCAGCAGCTTAGATCATGTTTCAGATACGCAGTATTTT | CASSLDHVSDTQYF
. | . | TRBJ1-2 | TRBV19 | TGTGCCAGTAGTATAGGTCACAGGGAGATATTACTCCACTATGGCTACACCTTC | CASSIGHREILLHYGYTF
TRBD1 | . | TRBJ1-4 | TRBV30 | TGTGCCTGGCAGAGGACAGGGGGCGAAAGTGAAAAACTGTTTTTT | CAWQRTGGESEKLFF
. | . | TRBJ2-2 | TRBV7-7 | TGTGCCAGCAGCTTAGCTTCCTGGACTCGAGACACCGGGGAGCTGTTTTTT | CASSLASWTRDTGELFF
. | . | TRBJ1-1 | TRBV19 | TGTGCCAGTACCTGGGAGATGAACACTGAAGCTTTCTTT | CASTWEMNTEAFF
TRBD2 | . | TRBJ2-7 | TRBV6-6 | TGTGCCAGCAGTTTCCTCCCGGGACTAGAGCCTTTAGAGCAGTACTTC | CASSFLPGLEPLEQYF
TRBD1 | few | TRBJ1-2 | TRBV11-2 | TGTGCCAGCAGCTCTACTAGAAAACAGGGGCCACCACTTAAGTATGGCTACACCTTC | CASSSTRKQGPPLKYGYTF
. | . | TRBJ2-5 | TRBV19 | TGTGCCAGTAGTGGGACATTTTTAGGAGAGACCCAGTACTTC | CASSGTFLGETQYF
. | . | TRBJ1-2 | TRBV28 | TGTGCCAGCAGTTTGGTAGGGGCCCTTACTATTAACTATGGCTACACCTTC | CASSLVGALTINYGYTF
TRBD1 | . | TRBJ1-5 | TRBV30 | TGTGCCTGGAGACGGGACAGGGCTCCCGGTTCCAATCAGCCCCAGCATTTT | CAWRRDRAPGSNQPQHF
TRBD1 | . | TRBJ2-7 | TRBV5-1 | TGCGCCAGCAGCCCGACAGGGGGGGGAGAGCAGTACTTC | CASSPTGGGEQYF
TRBD1 | . | TRBJ1-4 | TRBV7-9 | TGTGCCAGCAGCAAACAGGGGAGCCAGTATGAAAAACTGTTTTTT | CASSKQGSQYEKLFF
. | . | TRBJ1-1 | TRBV30 | TGTGCCTGGAGTGTACGGGTACGAGCTGAAGCTTTCTTT | CAWSVRVRAEAFF
. | . | TRBJ1-3 | TRBV9 | TGTGCCAGCAGCGTACAGGGCACCCGGACTGGAAACACCATATATTTT | CASSVQGTRTGNTIYF
TRBD2 | . | TRBJ2-1 | TRBV11-2 | TGTGCCAGCAGCTCTTCCCTAGGCCGACTAGCGGGAGATGAGCAGTTCTTC | CASSSSLGRLAGDEQFF
. | . | TRBJ1-1 | TRBV5-5 | TGTGCCAGCAGCCCCCGACCAGGGAGGATGAACACTGAAGCTTTCTTT | CASSPRPGRMNTEAFF
TRBD2 | . | TRBJ2-3 | TRBV6-4 | TGTGCCAGCAGTGATTCCCCTAGCGGGGTGCAAAATACGCAGTATTTT | CASSDSPSGVQNTQYF
. | once | TRBJ1-2 | TRBV28 | TGTGCCAGCCGCCTCCCGACTGGTTTCTATGGCTACACCTTC | CASRLPTGFYGYTF
. | . | TRBJ2-3 | TRBV18 | TGTGCCAGCTCACCGGCACAGGGCACAGATACGCAGTATTTT | CASSPAQGTDTQYF
TRBD2 | . | TRBJ2-5 | TRBV4-2 | TGTGCCAGCAGCCAGCCTAGCGGGGAAGAGACCCAGTACTTC | CASSQPSGEETQYF
. | . | TRBJ1-1 | TRBV18 | TGTGCCAGCTCACCAGGAGGGTCTGAAGCTTTCTTT | CASSPGGSEAFF
. | . | TRBJ2-3 | TRBV19 | TGTGCCAGTAGTATCTGGCAGGGCACAGATACGCAGTATTTT | CASSIWQGTDTQYF
. | . | TRBJ1-1 | TRBV30 | TGTGCCTGGAGCGCGGACTCGTCCGTAACTGAAGCTTTCTTT | CAWSADSSVTEAFF
TRBD1 | . | TRBJ1-2 | TRBV4-2 | TGTGCCAGCAGCCAAGAGACAGGGGGCCATGGCTACACCTTC | CASSQETGGHGYTF